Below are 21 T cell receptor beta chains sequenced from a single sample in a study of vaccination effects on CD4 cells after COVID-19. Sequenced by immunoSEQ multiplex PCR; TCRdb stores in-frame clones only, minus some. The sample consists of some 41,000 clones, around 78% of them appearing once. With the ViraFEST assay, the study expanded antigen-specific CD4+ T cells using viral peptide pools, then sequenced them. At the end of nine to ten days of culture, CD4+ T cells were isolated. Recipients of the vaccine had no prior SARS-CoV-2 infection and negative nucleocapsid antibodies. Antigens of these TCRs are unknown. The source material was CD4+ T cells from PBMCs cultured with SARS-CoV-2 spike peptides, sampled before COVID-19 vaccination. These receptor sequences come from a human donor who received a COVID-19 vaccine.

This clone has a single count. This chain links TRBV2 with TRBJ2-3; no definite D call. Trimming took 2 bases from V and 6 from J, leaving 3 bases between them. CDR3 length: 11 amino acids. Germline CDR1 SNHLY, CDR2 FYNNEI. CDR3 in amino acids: CASSELDTQYF. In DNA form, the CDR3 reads TGTGCCAGCAGTGAACTTGATACGCAGTATTTT.

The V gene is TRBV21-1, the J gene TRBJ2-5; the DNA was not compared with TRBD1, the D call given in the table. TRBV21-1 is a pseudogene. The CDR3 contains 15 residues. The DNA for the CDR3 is TGTGCCAGCAGCAAAGAAACAGTGGAAAAAGAGACCCAGTACTTC. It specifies CASSKETVEKETQYF.

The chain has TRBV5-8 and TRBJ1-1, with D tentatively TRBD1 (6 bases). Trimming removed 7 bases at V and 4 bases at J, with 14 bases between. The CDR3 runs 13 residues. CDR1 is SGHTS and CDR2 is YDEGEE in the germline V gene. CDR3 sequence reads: CASPGAGSTEAFF. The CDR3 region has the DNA TGTGCCAGCCCAGGGGCAGGGAGCACTGAAGCTTTCTTT.

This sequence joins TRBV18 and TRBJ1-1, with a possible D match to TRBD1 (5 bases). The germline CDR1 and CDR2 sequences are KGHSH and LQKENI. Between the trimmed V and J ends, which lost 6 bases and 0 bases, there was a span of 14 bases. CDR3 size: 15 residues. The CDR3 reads CASSQGRPLNTEAFF. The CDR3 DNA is TGTGCCAGCTCCCAGGGCAGGCCTTTGAACACTGAAGCTTTCTTT.

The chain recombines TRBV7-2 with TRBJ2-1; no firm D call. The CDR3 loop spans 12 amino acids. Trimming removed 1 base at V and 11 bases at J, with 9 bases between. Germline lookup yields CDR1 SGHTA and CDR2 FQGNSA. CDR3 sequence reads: CASSLEDRKQFF. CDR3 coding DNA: TGTGCCAGCAGCTTAGAAGACCGAAAGCAGTTCTTC.

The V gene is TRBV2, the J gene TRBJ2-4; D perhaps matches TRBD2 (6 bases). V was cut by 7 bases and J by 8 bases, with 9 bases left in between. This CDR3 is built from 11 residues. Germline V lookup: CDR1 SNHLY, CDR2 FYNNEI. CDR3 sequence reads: CASKGEDIQYF. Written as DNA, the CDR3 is TGTGCCAGCAAAGGGGAGGACATTCAGTACTTC.

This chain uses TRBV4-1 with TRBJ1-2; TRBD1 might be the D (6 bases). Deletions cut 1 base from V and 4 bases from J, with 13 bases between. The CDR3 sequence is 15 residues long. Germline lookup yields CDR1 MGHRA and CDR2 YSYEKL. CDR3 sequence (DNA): TGCGCCAGCAGCCAAGGGGTAGGGGGGACCTATGGCTACACCTTC. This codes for CASSQGVGGTYGYTF.

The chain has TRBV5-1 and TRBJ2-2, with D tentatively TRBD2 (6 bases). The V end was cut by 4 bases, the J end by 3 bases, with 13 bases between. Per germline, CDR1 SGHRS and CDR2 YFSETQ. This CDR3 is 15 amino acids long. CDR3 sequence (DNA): TGCGCCAGCAGCGGGGGGACGCCCGACACCGGGGAGCTGTTTTTT. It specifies CASSGGTPDTGELFF.

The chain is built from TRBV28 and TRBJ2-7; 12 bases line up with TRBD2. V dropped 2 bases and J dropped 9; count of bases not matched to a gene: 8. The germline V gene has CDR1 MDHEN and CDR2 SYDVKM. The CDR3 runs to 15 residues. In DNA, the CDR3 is TGTGCCAGCAGTTTAGGACTAGCGGGGTCACTGAGGCAGTACGTC. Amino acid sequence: CASSLGLAGSLRQYV.

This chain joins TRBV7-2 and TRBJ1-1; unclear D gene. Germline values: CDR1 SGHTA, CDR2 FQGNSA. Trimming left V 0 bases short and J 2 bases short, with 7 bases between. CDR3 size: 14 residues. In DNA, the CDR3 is TGTGCCAGCAGCTTAGCGGGATTTAACACTGAAGCTTTCTTT. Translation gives CASSLAGFNTEAFF.

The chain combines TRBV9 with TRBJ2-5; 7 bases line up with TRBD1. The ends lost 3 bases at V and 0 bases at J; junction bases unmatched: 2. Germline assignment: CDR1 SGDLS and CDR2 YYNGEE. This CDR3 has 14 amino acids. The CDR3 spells CASSGRGHQETQYF. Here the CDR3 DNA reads TGTGCCAGCAGCGGTAGGGGGCACCAAGAGACCCAGTACTTC.

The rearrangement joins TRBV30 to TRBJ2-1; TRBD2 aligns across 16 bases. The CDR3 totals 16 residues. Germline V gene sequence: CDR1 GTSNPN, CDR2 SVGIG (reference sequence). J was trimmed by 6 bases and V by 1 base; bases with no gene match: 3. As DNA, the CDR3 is TGTGCCTGGAGTGCCGGGACTAGCGGGGGGGCCAATGAGCAGTTCTTC. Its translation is CAWSAGTSGGANEQFF.

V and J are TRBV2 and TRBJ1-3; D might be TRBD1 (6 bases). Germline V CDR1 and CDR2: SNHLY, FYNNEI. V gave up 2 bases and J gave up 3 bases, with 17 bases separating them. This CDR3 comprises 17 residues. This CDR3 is CASSEIVGRGFGNTIYF. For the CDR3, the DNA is TGTGCCAGCAGTGAAATTGTGGGCAGGGGTTTTGGAAACACCATATATTTT.

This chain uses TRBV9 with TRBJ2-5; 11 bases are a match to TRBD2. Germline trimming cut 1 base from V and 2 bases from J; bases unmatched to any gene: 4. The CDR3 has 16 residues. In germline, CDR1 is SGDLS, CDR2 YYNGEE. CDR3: CASSVLAGGPQETQYF. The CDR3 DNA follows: TGTGCCAGCAGCGTACTAGCGGGGGGCCCGCAAGAGACCCAGTACTTC.

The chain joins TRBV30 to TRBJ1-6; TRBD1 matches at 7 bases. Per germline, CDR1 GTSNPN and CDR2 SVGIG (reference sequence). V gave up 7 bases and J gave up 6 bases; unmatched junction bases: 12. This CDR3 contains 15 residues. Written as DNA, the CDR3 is TGTGCCTACCTAACAGGGGTTCAGCGTAATTCACCCCTCCACTTT. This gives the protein CAYLTGVQRNSPLHF. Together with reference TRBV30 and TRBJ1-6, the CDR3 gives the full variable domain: SQTIHQWPATLVQPVGSPLSLECTVEGTSNPNLYWYRQAAGRGLQLLFYSVGIGQISSEVPQNLSASRPQDRQFILSSKKLLLSDSGFYLCAYLTGVQRNSPLHFGNGTRLTVT.

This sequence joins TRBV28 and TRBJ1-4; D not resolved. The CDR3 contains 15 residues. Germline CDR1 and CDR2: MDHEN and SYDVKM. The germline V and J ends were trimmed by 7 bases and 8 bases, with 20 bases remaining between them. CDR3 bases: TGTGCCAGCATTAACCAAGGTTTCGTGAAGGAAAAACTGTTTTTT. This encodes CASINQGFVKEKLFF.

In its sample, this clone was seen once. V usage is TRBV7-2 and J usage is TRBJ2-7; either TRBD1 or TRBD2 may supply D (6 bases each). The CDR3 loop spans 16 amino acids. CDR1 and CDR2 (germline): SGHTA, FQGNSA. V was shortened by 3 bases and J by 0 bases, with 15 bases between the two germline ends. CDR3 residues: CASSFSGANPSYEQYV. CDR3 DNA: TGTGCCAGCAGCTTCTCGGGGGCCAACCCCTCCTACGAGCAGTACGTC.

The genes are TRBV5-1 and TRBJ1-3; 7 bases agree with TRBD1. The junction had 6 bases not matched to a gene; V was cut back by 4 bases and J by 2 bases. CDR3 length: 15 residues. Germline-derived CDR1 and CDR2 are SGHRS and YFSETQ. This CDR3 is CASSGLTGTGNTIYF. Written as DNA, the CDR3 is TGCGCCAGCAGCGGACTGACAGGGACTGGAAACACCATATATTTT.

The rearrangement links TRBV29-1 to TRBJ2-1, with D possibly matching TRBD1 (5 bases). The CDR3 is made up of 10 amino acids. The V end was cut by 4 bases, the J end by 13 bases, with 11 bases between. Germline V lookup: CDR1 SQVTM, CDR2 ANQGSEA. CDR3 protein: CSVVAGLQFF. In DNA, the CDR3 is TGCAGCGTTGTGGCAGGGCTCCAGTTCTTC.

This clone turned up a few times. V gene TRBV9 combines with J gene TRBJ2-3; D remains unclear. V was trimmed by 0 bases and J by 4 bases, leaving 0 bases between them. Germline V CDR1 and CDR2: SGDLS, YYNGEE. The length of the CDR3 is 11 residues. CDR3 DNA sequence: TGTGCCAGCAGCGTAGCAGATACGCAGTATTTT. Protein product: CASSVADTQYF. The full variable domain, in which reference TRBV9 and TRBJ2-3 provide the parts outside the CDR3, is DSGVTQTPKHLITATGQRVTLRCSPRSGDLSVYWYQQSLDQGLQFLIQYYNGEERAKGNILERFSAQQFPDLHSELNLSSLELGDSALYFCASSVADTQYFGPGTRLTVL.

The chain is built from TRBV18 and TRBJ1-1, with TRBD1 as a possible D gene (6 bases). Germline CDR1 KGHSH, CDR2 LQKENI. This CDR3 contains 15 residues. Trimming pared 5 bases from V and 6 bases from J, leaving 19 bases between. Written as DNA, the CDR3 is TGTGCCAGCTCAACTGGACAGACCCGGACGGCTGAAGCTTTCTTT. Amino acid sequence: CASSTGQTRTAEAFF.